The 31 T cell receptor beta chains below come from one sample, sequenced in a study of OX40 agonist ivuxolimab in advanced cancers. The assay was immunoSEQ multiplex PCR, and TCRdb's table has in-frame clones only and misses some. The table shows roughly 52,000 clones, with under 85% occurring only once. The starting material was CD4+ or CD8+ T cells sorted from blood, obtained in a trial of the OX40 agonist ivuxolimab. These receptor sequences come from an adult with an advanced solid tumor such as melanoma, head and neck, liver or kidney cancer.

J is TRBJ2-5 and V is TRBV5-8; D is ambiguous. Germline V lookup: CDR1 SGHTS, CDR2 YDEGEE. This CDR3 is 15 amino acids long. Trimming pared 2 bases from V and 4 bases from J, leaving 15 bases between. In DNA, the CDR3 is TGTGCCAGCAGCTTCTCTGACCCCTACCGAGAGACCCAGTACTTC. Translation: CASSFSDPYRETQYF.

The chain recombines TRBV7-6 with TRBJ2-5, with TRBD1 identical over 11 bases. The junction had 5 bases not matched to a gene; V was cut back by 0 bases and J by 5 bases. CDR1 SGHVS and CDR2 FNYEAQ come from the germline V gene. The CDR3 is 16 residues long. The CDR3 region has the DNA TGTGCCAGCAGCTTAGCTGGACAGGGGGCAGGGGAGACCCAGTACTTC. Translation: CASSLAGQGAGETQYF.

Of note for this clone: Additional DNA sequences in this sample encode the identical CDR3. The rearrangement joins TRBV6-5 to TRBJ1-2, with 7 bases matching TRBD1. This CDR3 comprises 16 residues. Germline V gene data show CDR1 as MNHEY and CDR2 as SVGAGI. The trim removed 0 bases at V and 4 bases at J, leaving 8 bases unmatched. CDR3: CASSYSRTGGGYGYTF. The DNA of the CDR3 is TGTGCCAGCAGTTACTCGAGGACAGGAGGGGGCTATGGCTACACCTTC.

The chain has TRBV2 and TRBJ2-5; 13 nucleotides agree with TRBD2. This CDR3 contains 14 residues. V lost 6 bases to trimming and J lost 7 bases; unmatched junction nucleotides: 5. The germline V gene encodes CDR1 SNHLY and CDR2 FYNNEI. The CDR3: CASRGTSGVGTQYF. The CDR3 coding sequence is TGTGCCAGCAGGGGGACTAGCGGGGTGGGGACCCAGTACTTC.

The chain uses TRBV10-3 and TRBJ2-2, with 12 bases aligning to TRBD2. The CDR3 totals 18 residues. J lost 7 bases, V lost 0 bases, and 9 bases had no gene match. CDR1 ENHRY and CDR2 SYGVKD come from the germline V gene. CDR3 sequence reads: CAISESPSGGASNGELFF. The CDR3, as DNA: TGTGCCATCAGTGAGTCGCCTAGCGGGGGGGCCTCGAACGGGGAGCTGTTTTTT.

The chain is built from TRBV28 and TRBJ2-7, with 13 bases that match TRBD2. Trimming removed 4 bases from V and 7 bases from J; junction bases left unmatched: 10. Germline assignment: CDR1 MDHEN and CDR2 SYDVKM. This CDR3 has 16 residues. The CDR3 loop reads CASSSPGLAGVGEQYF. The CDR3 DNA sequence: TGTGCCAGCAGTTCCCCCGGACTAGCGGGAGTCGGAGAGCAGTACTTC.

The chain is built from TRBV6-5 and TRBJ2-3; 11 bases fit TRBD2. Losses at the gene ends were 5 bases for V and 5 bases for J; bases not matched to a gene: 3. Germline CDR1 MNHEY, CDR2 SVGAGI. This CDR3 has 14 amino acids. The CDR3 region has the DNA TGTGCCAGCAGTCCCGGACTAGCGGGAGATACGCAGTATTTT. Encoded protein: CASSPGLAGDTQYF.

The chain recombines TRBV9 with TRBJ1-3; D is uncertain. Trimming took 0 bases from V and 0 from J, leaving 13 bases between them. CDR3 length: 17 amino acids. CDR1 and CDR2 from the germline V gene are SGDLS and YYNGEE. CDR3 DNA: TGTGCCAGCAGCGTAGCTCCTAGCCCATTCTCTGGAAACACCATATATTTT. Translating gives CASSVAPSPFSGNTIYF.

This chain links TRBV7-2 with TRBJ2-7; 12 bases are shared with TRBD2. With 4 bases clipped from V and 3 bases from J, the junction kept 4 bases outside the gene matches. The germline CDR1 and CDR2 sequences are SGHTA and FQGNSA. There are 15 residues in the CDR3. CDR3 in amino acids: CASSSQLAGGYEQYF. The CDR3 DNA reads TGTGCCAGCAGCTCGCAACTAGCGGGGGGCTACGAGCAGTACTTC.

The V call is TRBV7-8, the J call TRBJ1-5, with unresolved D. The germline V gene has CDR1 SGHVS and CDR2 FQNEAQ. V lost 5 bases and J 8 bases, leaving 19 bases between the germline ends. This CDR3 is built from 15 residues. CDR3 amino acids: CASSIRASPLEPQHF. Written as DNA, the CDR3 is TGTGCCAGCAGCATCCGGGCCTCCCCTCTCGAGCCCCAGCATTTT.

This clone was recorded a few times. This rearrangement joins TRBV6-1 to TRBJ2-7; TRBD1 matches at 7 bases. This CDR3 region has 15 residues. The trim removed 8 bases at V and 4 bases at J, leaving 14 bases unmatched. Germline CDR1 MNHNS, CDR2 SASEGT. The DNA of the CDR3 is TGTGCCAGCTCCCTACGAGGGGACAGCCCATACGAGCAGTACTTC. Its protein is CASSLRGDSPYEQYF.

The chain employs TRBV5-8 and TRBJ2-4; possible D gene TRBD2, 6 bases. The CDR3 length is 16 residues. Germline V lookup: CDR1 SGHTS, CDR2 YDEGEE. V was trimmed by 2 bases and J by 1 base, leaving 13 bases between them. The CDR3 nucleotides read TGTGCCAGCAGCTTCGAGGAGGGTTCGGCCAAAAACATTCAGTACTTC. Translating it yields CASSFEEGSAKNIQYF.

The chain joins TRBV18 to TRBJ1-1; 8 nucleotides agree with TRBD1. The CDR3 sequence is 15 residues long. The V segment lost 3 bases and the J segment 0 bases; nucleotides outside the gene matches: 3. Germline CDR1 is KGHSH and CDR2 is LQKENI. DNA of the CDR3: TGTGCCAGCTCACCCCGACAGGGGATGAACACTGAAGCTTTCTTT. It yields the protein CASSPRQGMNTEAFF.

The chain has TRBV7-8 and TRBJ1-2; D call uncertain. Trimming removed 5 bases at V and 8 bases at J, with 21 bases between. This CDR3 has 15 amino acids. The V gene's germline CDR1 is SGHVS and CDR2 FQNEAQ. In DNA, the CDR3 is TGTGCCAGCAGCCCCACGGCAGGTGGAATCGGGGGCTACACCTTC. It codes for CASSPTAGGIGGYTF.

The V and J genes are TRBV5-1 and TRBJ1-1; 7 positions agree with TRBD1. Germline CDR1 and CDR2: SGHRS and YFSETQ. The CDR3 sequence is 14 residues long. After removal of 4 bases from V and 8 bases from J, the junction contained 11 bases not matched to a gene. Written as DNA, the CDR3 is TGCGCCAGCAGCCCCGGGACAGCGGCTTTGGAAGCTTTCTTT. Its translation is CASSPGTAALEAFF.

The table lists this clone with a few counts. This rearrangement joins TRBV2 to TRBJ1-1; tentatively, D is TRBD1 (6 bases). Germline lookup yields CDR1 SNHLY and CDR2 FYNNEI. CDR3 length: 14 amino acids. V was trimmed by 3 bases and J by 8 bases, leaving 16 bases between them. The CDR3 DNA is TGTGCCAGCAGTGATAACAGGGATTCTCCGGAAGCTTTCTTT. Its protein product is CASSDNRDSPEAFF.

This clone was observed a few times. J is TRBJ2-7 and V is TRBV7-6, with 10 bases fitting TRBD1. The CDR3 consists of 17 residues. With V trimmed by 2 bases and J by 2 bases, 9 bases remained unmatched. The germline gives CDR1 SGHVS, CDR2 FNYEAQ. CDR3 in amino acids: CASSLTLGGQGTYEQYF. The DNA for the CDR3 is TGTGCCAGCAGCTTAACCCTGGGGGGACAGGGGACCTACGAGCAGTACTTC.

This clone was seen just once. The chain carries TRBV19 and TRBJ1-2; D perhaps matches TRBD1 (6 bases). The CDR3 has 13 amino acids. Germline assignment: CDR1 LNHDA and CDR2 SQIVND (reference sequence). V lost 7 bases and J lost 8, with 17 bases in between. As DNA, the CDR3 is TGTGCCAGTACCGAACAGGGTCGGGGGGGCTACACCTTC. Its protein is CASTEQGRGGYTF.

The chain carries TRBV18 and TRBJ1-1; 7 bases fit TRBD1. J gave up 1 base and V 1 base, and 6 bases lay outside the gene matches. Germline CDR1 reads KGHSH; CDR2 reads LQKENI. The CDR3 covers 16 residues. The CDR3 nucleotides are TGTGCCAGCTCACCACTTCCCAGGGGGGCGAACACTGAAGCTTTCTTT. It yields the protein CASSPLPRGANTEAFF. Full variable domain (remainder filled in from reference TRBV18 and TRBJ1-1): NAGVMQNPRHLVRRRGQEARLRCSPMKGHSHVYWYRQLPEEGLKFMVYLQKENIIDESGMPKERFSAEFPKEGPSILRIQQVVRGDSAAYFCASSPLPRGANTEAFFGQGTRLTVV.

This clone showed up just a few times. CDR3 protein: CASSQGQTSYEQYF. The CDR3 coding sequence is TGTGCCAGCTCCCAGGGACAGACCTCCTACGAGCAGTACTTC. The chain links TRBV18 to TRBJ2-7; 7 nucleotides line up with TRBD1. The CDR3 has 14 residues. The V gene's germline CDR1 is KGHSH and CDR2 LQKENI. The J segment lost 0 bases and the V segment lost 6 bases, leaving 5 bases of the junction unmatched. The variable domain in full, completed from reference TRBV18 and TRBJ2-7, reads NAGVMQNPRHLVRRRGQEARLRCSPMKGHSHVYWYRQLPEEGLKFMVYLQKENIIDESGMPKERFSAEFPKEGPSILRIQQVVRGDSAAYFCASSQGQTSYEQYFGPGTRLTVT.

The CDR3 DNA reads TGTGCTAGTGGTTTGGTTTTTTCGAACACTGAAGCTTTCTTT. It encodes CASGLVFSNTEAFF. The chain recombines TRBV12-5 with TRBJ1-1; D unclear. V lost 0 bases, J lost 1 base, and 6 bases lay in between. Germline-derived CDR1 and CDR2 are LGHNT and FRNRAP. CDR3 length: 14 amino acids.

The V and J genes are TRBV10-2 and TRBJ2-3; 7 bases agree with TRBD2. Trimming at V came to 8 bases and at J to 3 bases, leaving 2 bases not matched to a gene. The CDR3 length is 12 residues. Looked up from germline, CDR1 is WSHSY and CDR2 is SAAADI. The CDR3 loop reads CASGGGTDTQYF. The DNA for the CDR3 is TGCGCCAGCGGGGGGGGAACAGATACGCAGTATTTT.

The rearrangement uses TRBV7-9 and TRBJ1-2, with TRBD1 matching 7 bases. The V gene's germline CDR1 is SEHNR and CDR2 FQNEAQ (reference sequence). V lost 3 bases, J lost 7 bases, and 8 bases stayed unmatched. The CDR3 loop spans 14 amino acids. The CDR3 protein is CASSLETGTSGYTF. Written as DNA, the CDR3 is TGTGCCAGCAGCTTGGAGACAGGGACTTCTGGCTACACCTTC.

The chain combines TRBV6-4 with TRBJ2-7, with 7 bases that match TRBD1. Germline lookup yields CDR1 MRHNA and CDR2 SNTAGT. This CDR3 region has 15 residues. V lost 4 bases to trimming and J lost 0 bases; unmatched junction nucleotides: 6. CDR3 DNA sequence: TGTGCCAGCAGTGGAGTCAGGGGGTTCTCCTACGAGCAGTACTTC. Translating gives CASSGVRGFSYEQYF.

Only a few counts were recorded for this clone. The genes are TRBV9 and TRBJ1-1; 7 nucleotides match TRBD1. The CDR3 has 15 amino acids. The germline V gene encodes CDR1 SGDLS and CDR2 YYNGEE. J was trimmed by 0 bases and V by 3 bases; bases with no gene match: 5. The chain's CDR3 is CASSGTGTMNTEAFF. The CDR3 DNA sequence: TGTGCCAGCAGCGGGACAGGTACCATGAACACTGAAGCTTTCTTT.

The CDR3 DNA is TGTGCCAGCACTCTTTCCGGGGAGCTGTTTTTT. Translation gives CASTLSGELFF. The chain carries TRBV7-9 and TRBJ2-2; no firm D call. Trimming removed 7 bases from V and 6 bases from J, with 6 bases in between. Germline assignment: CDR1 SEHNR and CDR2 FQNEAQ (reference sequence). This CDR3 has 11 amino acids.

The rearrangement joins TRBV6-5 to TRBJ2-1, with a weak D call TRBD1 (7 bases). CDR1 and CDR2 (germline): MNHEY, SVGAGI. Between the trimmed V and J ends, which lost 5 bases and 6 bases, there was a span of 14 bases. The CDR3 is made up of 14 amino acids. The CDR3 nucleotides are TGTGCCAGCAGTCCCAGGGGGGACCTCAATGAGCAGTTCTTC. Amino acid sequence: CASSPRGDLNEQFF.

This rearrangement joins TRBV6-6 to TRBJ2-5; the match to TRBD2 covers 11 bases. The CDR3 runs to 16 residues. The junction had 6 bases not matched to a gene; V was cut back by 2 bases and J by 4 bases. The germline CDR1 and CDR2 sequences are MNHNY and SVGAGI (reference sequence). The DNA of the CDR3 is TGTGCCAGCAGTTACCTAGCGGGGGGCGTTGGAGAGACCCAGTACTTC. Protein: CASSYLAGGVGETQYF.

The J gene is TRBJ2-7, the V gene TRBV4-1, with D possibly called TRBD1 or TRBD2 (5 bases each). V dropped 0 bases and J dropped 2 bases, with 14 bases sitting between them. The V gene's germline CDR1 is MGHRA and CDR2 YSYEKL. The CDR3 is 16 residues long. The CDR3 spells CASSQEISGTPYEQYF. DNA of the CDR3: TGCGCCAGCAGCCAAGAGATATCCGGGACCCCCTACGAGCAGTACTTC.

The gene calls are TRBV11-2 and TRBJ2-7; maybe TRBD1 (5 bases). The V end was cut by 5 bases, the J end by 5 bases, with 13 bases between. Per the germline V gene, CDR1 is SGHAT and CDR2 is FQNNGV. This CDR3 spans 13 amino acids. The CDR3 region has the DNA TGTGCCAGCAGCCCCCCCCGACAGAACGAGCAGTACTTC. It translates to CASSPPRQNEQYF.

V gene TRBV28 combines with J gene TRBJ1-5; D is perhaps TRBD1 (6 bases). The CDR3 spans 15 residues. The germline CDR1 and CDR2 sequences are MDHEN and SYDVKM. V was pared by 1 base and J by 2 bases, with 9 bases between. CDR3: CASSLLRQGNQPQHF. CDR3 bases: TGTGCCAGCAGTTTATTAAGACAGGGCAATCAGCCCCAGCATTTT.